The 15 T cell receptor beta chains below all came from one sample that was sequenced in a study of vaccination and CD4 T cells after COVID-19. Their specific antigens are unknown. The assay that was used to sequence DNA from cultured CD4+ T cells was the Oncomine TCR Beta short-read assay. TCRdb used MiXCR to reprocess the PCR reads, holding one entry per CDR3 protein. The sample contains 3,000 or so distinct CDR3 sequences, around 20% of which appear only once. The treatment here: roughly ten-day PBMC culture with coronavirus spike peptide pools or control peptides (ViraFEST assay). Sequenced material: CD4+ T cells from blood, cultured in vitro. Every receptor here comes from a human donor who had recovered from COVID-19.

This CDR3 is CASSPGGLAGRETQYF. The CDR3 DNA is TGTGCCAGCAGTCCGGGGGGACTAGCGGGGAGGGAGACCCAGTACTTC. This chain joins TRBV12-3 or TRBV12-4 and TRBJ2-5; 13 bases line up with TRBD2. This CDR3 is 16 amino acids long. Trimming took 5 bases from V and 5 from J; bases not matched to a gene: 8.

This clonotype was observed a handful of times. V is TRBV6-1 and J is TRBJ2-3; 7 nucleotides align to TRBD1. Germline CDR1 and CDR2: MNHNS and SASEGT. This CDR3 has 14 residues. Losses at the gene ends were 4 bases for V and 5 bases for J; bases not matched to a gene: 6. Here the CDR3 reads CASSAQGFKDTQYF. CDR3 nucleotides: TGTGCCAGCAGTGCACAGGGGTTTAAAGATACGCAGTATTTT.

A remark on this clonotype: A much larger clone differs by one base, so this may be a read error. CDR3 in amino acids: CASRDRGGEAQYF. In DNA form, the CDR3 reads TGTGCCAGCAGGGACAGGGGGGGTGAGGCCCAGTACTTC. The V and J genes are TRBV2 and TRBJ2-5; 10 bases map to TRBD1. This CDR3 contains 13 residues. V was pared by 6 bases and J by 9 bases, with 7 bases of the junction left unmatched. Germline lookup yields CDR1 SNHLY and CDR2 FYNNEI. Using reference TRBV2 and TRBJ2-5 for the parts outside the CDR3, the full variable domain is EPEVTQTPSHQVTQMGQEVILRCVPISNHLYFYWYRQILGQKVEFLVSFYNNEISEKSEIFDDQFSVERPDGSNFTLKIRSTKLEDSAMYFCASRDRGGEAQYFGPGTRLLVL.

In this sample, this clonotype turned up once. The chain combines TRBV11-3 with TRBJ2-3; D is undetermined. Trimming cost V 1 base and J 5 bases, with 10 bases left between them. The CDR3 consists of 14 residues. CDR1 SGHNT and CDR2 YENEEA come from the germline V gene. CDR3 DNA: TGTGCCAGCAGCTTAGGTGGCAGTGTAGATACGCAGTATTTT. Protein product: CASSLGGSVDTQYF.

The chain employs TRBV5-4 and TRBJ2-3; 7 positions match TRBD1. CDR1 is SGHNT, CDR2 YYREEE, per germline (reference sequence). This CDR3 has 15 residues. V trimming: 4 bases; J trimming: 1 base; junction bases outside the gene matches: 6. CDR3 residues: CASSLGQLGTDTQYF. In DNA form, the CDR3 reads TGTGCCAGCAGCCTGGGACAGCTAGGCACAGATACGCAGTATTTT.

This clonotype is a singleton in its sample. The rearrangement links TRBV12-3 or TRBV12-4 to TRBJ2-6, with a tentative D call TRBD2 (6 bases). The length of the CDR3 is 17 residues. With 1 base removed from V and 1 base from J, the gap between germline ends came to 11 bases. CDR3 residues: CASSLGSGGSGANVLTF. The CDR3 DNA reads TGTGCCAGCAGTTTAGGGTCCGGGGGTTCTGGGGCCAACGTCCTGACTTTC.

The CDR3: CSARDPRGQAYNEQFF. CDR3 DNA sequence: TGCAGTGCTAGAGATCCGCGAGGACAGGCCTACAATGAGCAGTTCTTC. The rearrangement links TRBV20-1 to TRBJ2-1; 7 bases are shared with TRBD1. The CDR3 loop spans 16 amino acids. Germline V gene data show CDR1 as DFQATT and CDR2 as SNEGSKA (reference sequence). The V segment lost 0 bases and the J segment 2 bases; nucleotides outside the gene matches: 7.

This clonotype was counted a few times. The V gene is TRBV24-1, the J gene TRBJ1-3, with a tentative D call TRBD1 (5 bases). Trimming pared 12 bases from V and 5 bases from J, leaving 19 bases between. This CDR3 region has 14 residues. Per germline, CDR1 KGHDR and CDR2 SFDVKD. CDR3 coding DNA: TGTGCCGCTCCCCCCGGGGACGGCAGAAACACCATATATTTT. Translation: CAAPPGDGRNTIYF.

The rearrangement links TRBV30 to TRBJ1-5; 10 nucleotides match TRBD1. The CDR3 runs 14 residues. Per germline, CDR1 GTSNPN and CDR2 SVGIG (reference sequence). V trimming: 2 bases; J trimming: 7 bases; junction bases outside the gene matches: 5. CDR3 nucleotides: TGTGCCTGGAGTCCCGGGACAGGGGTCCAGCCCCAGCATTTT. The encoded protein is CAWSPGTGVQPQHF.

This clonotype was counted a few times. This chain connects TRBV20-1 to TRBJ2-5, with no clear D. V lost 3 bases and J 7 bases, leaving 6 bases between the germline ends. Per the germline V gene, CDR1 is DFQATT and CDR2 is SNEGSKA (reference sequence). This CDR3 has 10 residues. CDR3 DNA sequence: TGCAGTGCTAGGGCCACGACCCAGTACTTC. Its protein product is CSARATTQYF.

This clonotype is deemed medium-sized. The chain is built from TRBV27 and TRBJ1-6; no firm D call. From germline, CDR1 is MNHEY and CDR2 SMNVEV (reference sequence). The CDR3 covers 14 residues. Deletions cut 4 bases from V and 10 bases from J, with 14 bases between. The CDR3: CASSSWSDRSPLHF. Here the CDR3 DNA reads TGTGCCAGCAGTTCTTGGTCAGATCGGTCACCCCTCCACTTT.

This sequence joins TRBV5-4 and TRBJ2-5; D uncertain. Germline CDR1 and CDR2: SGHNT and YYREEE (reference sequence). Trimming shortened V by 0 bases and J by 3 bases, and 9 bases separated the two germline ends. The CDR3 sequence is 14 residues long. This CDR3 is CASSLADTEETQYF. The CDR3 DNA reads as TGTGCCAGCAGCTTGGCCGACACCGAAGAGACCCAGTACTTC.

This clonotype is medium-sized in the sample. The chain is built from TRBV15 and TRBJ1-5; D remains unclear. CDR1 is LNHNV and CDR2 is YYDKDF in the germline V gene (reference sequence). The CDR3 has 16 amino acids. V was clipped by 1 base and J by 0 bases, with 10 bases between them. This CDR3 reads CATSRGGEYSNQPQHF. The CDR3 nucleotides read TGTGCCACCAGCAGAGGAGGAGAGTATAGCAATCAGCCCCAGCATTTT.

This chain uses TRBV19 with TRBJ2-7; D not certain. The V and J ends lost 1 base and 6 bases respectively, with 10 bases between them. The germline CDR1 and CDR2 sequences are LNHDA and SQIVND (reference sequence). The CDR3 extends over 13 amino acids. The CDR3 coding sequence is TGTGCCAGTAGTATAGTTGCCAACCGCGAGCAGTACTTC. Its translation: CASSIVANREQYF.

This clonotype is classed as medium-sized. CDR3 sequence (DNA): TGTGCCAGCAGCCCAATGGGAGATACGCAGTATTTT. This encodes CASSPMGDTQYF. The gene calls are TRBV7-8 and TRBJ2-3; no clear D. The length of the CDR3 is 12 residues. V shed 5 bases and J shed 5 bases, with 8 bases lying between them. CDR1 and CDR2 (germline): SGHVS, FQNEAQ. The variable domain in full, completed from reference TRBV7-8 and TRBJ2-3, reads GAGVSQSPRYKVAKRGQDVALRCDPISGHVSLFWYQQALGQGPEFLTYFQNEAQLDKSGLPSDRFFAERPEGSVSTLKIQRTQQEDSAVYLCASSPMGDTQYFGPGTRLTVL.